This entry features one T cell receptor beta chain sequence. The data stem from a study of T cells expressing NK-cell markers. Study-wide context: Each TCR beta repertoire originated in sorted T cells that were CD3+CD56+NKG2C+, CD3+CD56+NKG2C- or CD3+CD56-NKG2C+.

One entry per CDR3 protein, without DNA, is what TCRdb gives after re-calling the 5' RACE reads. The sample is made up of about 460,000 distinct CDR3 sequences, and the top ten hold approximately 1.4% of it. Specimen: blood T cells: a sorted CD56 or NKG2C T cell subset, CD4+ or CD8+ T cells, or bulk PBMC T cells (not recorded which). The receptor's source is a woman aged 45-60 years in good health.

The CDR3 region is CASGQGREQYF. V and J are TRBV5-1 and TRBJ2-7; absent DNA, TCRdb's TRBD1 call cannot be checked. The CDR3 is 11 residues long. Germline values: CDR1 SGHRS, CDR2 YFSETQ. The complete variable domain, with remaining parts taken from reference TRBV5-1 and TRBJ2-7, reads KAGVTQTPRYLIKTRGQQVTLSCSPISGHRSVSWYQQTPGQGLQFLFEYFSETQRNKGNFPGRFSGRQFSNSRSEMNVSTLELGDSALYLCASGQGREQYFGPGTRLTVT.